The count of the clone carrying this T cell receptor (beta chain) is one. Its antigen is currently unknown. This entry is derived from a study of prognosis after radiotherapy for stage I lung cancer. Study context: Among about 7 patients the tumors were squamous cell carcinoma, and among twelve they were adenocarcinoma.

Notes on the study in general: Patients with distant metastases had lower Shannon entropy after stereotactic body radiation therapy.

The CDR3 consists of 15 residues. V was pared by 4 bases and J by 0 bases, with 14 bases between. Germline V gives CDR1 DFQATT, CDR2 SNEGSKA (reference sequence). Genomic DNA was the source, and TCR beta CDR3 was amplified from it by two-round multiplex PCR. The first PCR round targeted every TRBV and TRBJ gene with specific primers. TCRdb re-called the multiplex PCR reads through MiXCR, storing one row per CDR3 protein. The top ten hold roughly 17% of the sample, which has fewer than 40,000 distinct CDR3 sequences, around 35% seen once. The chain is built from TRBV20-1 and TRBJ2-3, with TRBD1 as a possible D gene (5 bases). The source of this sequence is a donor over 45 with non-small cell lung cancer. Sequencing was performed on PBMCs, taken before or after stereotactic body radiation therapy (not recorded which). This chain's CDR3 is CSANSGPLSTDTQYF. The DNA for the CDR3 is TGCAGTGCTAACTCAGGGCCCCTAAGCACAGATACGCAGTATTTT.